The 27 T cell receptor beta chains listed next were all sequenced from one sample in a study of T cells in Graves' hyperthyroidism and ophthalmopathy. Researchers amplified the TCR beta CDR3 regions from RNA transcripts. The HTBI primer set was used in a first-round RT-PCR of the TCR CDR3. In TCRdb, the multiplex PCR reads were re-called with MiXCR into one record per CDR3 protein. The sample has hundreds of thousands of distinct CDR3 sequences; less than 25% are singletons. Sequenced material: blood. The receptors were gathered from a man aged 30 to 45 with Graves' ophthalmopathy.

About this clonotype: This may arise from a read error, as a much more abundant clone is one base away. The DNA of the CDR3 is TGTGCCAGCAACATTAGCGGGAACTCCTACAATGAGCAGTTCTTC. Amino acid sequence: CASNISGNSYNEQFF. The gene calls are TRBV7-9 and TRBJ2-1, with 8 bases matching TRBD2. V lost 7 bases, J lost 0 bases, and 5 bases stayed unmatched. The CDR3 totals 15 residues. Germline CDR1 and CDR2: SEHNR and FQNEAQ (reference sequence).

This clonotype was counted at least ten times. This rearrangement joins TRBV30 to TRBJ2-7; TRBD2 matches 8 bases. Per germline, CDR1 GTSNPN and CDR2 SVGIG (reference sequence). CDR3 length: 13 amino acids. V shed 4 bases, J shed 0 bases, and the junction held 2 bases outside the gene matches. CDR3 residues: CAWNGRDSYEQYF. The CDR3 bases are TGTGCCTGGAACGGGAGGGACTCCTACGAGCAGTACTTC. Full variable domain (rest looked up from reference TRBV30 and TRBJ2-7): SQTIHQWPATLVQPVGSPLSLECTVEGTSNPNLYWYRQAAGRGLQLLFYSVGIGQISSEVPQNLSASRPQDRQFILSSKKLLLSDSGFYLCAWNGRDSYEQYFGPGTRLTVT.

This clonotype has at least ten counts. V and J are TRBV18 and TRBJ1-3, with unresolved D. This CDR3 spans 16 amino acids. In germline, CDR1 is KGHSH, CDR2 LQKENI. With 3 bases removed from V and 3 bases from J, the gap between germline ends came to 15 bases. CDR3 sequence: CASSPRNHAGGNTIYF. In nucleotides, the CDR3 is TGTGCCAGCTCACCCCGAAACCATGCAGGTGGAAACACCATATATTTT.

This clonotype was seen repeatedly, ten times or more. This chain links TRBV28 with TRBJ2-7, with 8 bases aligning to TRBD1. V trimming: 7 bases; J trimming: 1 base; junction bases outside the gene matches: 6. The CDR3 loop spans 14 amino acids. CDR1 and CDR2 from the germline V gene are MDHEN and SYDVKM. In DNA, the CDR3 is TGTGCCAGCACCTTACAGGGGGAGTCCTACGAGCAGTACTTC. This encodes CASTLQGESYEQYF.

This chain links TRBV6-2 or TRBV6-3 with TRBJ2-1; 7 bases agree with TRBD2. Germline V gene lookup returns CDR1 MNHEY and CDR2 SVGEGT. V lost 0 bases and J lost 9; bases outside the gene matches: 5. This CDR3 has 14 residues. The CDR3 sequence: CASSYSMAGAEQFF. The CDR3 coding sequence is TGTGCCAGCAGTTACTCAATGGCGGGAGCTGAGCAGTTCTTC.

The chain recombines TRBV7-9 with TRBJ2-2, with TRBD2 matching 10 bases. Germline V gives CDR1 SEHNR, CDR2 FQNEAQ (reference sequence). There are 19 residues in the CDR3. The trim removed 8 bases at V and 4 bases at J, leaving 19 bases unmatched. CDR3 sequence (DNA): TGTGCCAGCCAAAACAGGGCTAGCGGGAGCCAACCACGCACCGGGGAGCTGTTTTTT. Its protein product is CASQNRASGSQPRTGELFF.

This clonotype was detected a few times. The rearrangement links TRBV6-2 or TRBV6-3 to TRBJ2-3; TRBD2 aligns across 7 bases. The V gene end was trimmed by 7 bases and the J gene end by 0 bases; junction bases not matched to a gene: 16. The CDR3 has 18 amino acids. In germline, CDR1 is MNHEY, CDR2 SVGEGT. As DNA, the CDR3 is TGTGCCAGCAAACCTGTTTGGGGAGGGCCGGCTAGCACAGATACGCAGTATTTT. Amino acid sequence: CASKPVWGGPASTDTQYF.

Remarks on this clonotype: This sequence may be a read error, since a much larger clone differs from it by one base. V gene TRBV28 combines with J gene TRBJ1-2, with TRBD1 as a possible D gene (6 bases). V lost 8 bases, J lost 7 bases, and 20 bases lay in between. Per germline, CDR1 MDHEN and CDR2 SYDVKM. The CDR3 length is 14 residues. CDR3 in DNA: TGTGCCAGCGGAAGCGGGACACTCAGATGTGGCTACACCTTC. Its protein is CASGSGTLRCGYTF.

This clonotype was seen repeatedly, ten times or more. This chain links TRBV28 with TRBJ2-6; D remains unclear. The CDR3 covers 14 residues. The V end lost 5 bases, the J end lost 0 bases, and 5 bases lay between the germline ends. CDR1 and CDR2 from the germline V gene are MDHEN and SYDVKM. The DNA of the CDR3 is TGTGCCAGCAGTCAGGTCTCTGGGGCCAACGTCCTGACTTTC. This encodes CASSQVSGANVLTF.

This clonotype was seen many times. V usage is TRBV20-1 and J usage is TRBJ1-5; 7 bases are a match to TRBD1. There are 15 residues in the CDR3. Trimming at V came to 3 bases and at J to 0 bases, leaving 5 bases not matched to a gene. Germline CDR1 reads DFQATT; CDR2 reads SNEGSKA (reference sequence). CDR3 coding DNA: TGCAGTGCTAGGGGGACAGCGTATAGCAATCAGCCCCAGCATTTT. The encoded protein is CSARGTAYSNQPQHF.

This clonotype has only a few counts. The CDR3 region is CASSPQQGSYEQYF. The DNA for the CDR3 is TGTGCCAGCTCACCTCAACAGGGAAGTTACGAGCAGTACTTC. The genes are TRBV18 and TRBJ2-7, with D perhaps matching TRBD1 (6 bases). Germline values: CDR1 KGHSH, CDR2 LQKENI. CDR3 length: 14 residues. Trimming cost V 3 bases and J 4 bases, with 13 bases left between them.

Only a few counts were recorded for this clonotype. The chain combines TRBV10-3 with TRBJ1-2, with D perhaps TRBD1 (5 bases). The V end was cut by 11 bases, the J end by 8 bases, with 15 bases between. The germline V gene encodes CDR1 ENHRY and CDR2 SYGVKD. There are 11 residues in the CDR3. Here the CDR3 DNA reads TGTGCCTCCGGACGGGGGGAAGGCTACACCTTC. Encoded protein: CASGRGEGYTF.

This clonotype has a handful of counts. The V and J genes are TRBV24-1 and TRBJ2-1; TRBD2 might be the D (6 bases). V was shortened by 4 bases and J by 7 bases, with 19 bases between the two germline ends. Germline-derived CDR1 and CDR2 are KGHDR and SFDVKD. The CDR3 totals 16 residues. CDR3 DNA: TGTGCCACCAGTGAGGCGGGAACATCGAAACTGAATGAGCAGTTCTTC. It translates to CATSEAGTSKLNEQFF.

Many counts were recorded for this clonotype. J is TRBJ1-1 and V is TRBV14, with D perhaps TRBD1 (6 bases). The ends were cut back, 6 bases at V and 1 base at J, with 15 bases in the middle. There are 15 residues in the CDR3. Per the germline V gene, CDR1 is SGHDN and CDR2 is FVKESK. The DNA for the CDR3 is TGTGCCAGCAGACAGGGCCGCGGGTGGAACACTGAAGCTTTCTTT. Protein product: CASRQGRGWNTEAFF.

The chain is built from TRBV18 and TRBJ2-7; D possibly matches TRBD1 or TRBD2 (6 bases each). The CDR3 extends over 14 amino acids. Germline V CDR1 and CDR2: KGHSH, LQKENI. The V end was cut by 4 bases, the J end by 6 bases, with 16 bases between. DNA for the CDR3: TGTGCCAGCTCACGGCCGGCAGGGGAGGTCGAGCAGTACTTC. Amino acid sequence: CASSRPAGEVEQYF. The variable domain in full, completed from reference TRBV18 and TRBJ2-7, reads NAGVMQNPRHLVRRRGQEARLRCSPMKGHSHVYWYRQLPEEGLKFMVYLQKENIIDESGMPKERFSAEFPKEGPSILRIQQVVRGDSAAYFCASSRPAGEVEQYFGPGTRLTVT.

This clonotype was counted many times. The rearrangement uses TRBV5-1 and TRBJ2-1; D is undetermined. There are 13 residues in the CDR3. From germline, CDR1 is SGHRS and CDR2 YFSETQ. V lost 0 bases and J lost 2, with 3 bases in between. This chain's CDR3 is CASSLATYNEQFF. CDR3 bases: TGCGCCAGCAGCTTGGCGACCTACAATGAGCAGTTCTTC.

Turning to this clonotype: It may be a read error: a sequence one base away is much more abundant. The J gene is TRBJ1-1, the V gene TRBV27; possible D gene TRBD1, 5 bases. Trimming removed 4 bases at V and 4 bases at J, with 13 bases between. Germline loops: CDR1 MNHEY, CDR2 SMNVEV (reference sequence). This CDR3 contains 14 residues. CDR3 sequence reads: CASSSGLWITEAFF. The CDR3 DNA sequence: TGTGCCAGCAGTTCGGGACTCTGGATCACTGAAGCTTTCTTT.

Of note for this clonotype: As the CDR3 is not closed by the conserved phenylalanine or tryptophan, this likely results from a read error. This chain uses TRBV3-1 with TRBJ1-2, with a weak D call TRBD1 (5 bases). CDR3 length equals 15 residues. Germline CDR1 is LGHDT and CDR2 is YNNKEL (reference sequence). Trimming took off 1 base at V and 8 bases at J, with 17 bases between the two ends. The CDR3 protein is CASSQGGTGLRGYTL. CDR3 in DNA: TGTGCCAGCAGCCAAGGCGGGACGGGCCTACGGGGCTACACCCTC.

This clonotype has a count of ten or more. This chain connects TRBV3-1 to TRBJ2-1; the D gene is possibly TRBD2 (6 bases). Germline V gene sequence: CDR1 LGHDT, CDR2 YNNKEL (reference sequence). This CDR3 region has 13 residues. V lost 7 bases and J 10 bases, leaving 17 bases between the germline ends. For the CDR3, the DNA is TGTGCCAGCAAACGGGAGCCGAGCATCGAGCAGTTCTTC. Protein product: CASKREPSIEQFF.

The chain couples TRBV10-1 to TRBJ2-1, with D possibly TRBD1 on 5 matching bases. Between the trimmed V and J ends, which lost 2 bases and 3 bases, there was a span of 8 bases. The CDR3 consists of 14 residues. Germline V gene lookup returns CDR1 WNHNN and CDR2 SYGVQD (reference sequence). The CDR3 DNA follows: TGCGCCAGCAGTGAGACAGGCAGCTACAATGAGCAGTTCTTC. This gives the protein CASSETGSYNEQFF.

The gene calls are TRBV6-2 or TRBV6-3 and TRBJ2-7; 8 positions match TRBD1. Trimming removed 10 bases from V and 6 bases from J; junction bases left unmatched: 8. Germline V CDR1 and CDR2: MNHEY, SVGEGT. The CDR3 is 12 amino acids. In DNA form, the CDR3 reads TGTGCCACAGGGGGCAGGATCTCCGAGCAGTACTTC. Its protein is CATGGRISEQYF.

CDR3 sequence reads: CASSQAWAGSPKEKLFF. CDR3 coding DNA: TGTGCCAGCAGCCAAGCATGGGCAGGGTCCCCGAAGGAAAAACTGTTTTTT. This chain uses TRBV3-1 with TRBJ1-4; maybe TRBD1 (5 bases). V gave up 1 base and J gave up 8 bases, with 20 bases separating them. CDR1 is LGHDT, CDR2 YNNKEL, per germline (reference sequence). The CDR3 is made up of 17 amino acids.

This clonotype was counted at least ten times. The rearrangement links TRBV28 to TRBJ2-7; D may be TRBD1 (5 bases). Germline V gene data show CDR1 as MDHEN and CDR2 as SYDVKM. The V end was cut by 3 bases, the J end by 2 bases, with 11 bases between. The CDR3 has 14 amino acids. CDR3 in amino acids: CASSLVVQAYEQYF. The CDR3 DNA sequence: TGTGCCAGCAGTTTGGTGGTACAGGCCTACGAGCAGTACTTC.

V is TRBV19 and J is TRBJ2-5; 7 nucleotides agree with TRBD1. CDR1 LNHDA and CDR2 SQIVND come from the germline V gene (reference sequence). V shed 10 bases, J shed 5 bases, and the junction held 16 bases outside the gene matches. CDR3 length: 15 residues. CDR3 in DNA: TGTGCCACTCTTCCAGGGGGAAATCATCGGGAGACCCAGTACTTC. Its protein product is CATLPGGNHRETQYF.

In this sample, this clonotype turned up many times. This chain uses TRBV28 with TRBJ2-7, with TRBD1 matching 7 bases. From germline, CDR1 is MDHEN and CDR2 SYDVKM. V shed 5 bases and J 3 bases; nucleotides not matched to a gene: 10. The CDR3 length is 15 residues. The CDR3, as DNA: TGTGCCAGCAGTCTACAGGGGCCCTTCCACTACGAGCAGTACTTC. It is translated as CASSLQGPFHYEQYF. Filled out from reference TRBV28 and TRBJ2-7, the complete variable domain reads DVKVTQSSRYLVKRTGEKVFLECVQDMDHENMFWYRQDPGLGLRLIYFSYDVKMKEKGDIPEGYSVSREKKERFSLILESASTNQTSMYLCASSLQGPFHYEQYFGPGTRLTVT.

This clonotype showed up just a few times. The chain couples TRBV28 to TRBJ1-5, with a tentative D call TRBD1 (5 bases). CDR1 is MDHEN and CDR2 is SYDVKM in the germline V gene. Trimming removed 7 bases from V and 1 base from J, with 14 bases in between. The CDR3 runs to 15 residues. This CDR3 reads CASIFRDRSNQPQHF. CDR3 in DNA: TGTGCCAGCATTTTCCGGGACCGCAGCAATCAGCCCCAGCATTTT. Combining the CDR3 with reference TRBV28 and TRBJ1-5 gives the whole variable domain DVKVTQSSRYLVKRTGEKVFLECVQDMDHENMFWYRQDPGLGLRLIYFSYDVKMKEKGDIPEGYSVSREKKERFSLILESASTNQTSMYLCASIFRDRSNQPQHFGDGTRLSIL.

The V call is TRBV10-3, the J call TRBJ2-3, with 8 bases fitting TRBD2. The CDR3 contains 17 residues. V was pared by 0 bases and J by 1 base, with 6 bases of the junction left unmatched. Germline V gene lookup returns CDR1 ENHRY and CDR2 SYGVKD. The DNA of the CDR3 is TGTGCCATCAGTGAGTCGGCGGGAGCGGGAGGCACAGATACGCAGTATTTT. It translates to CAISESAGAGGTDTQYF.